Listed below are T cell receptor beta chains from one sample, sequenced in a study of shared clonotypes between healthy human individuals. TCRdb keeps only in-frame clones here, not all; method: immunoSEQ multiplex PCR. The sample includes around 2,000,000 clones, approximately 95% seen only once; the top ten take roughly 1%. Source material: naive CD8+ T cells sorted from blood. The receptor set was obtained from a young man in good health. The CDR3 runs from the conserved cysteine through the conserved F or W. Each record gives: J gene, clone size, V gene, D gene, CDR3 DNA, CDR3 protein. The D gene is left open where the match is weak. Size tells how often a clone was seen (once, few, many) or the class of an expanded clone, and some rows leave it out.

>TRBJ2-5|once|TRBV5-1|TRBD2
TGCGCCAGCAGCTTGGATTCGAGGCTAGCGGGGCTCCAAGAGACCCAGTACTTC
CASSLDSRLAGLQETQYF
>TRBJ1-1|.|TRBV30|.
TGTGCCTGGGGAGGGACTGAAGCTTTCTTT
CAWGGTEAFF
>TRBJ2-5|.|TRBV27|TRBD2
TGTGCCAGCCGTCCGCGGGAGTACCAAGAGACCCAGTACTTC
CASRPREYQETQYF
>TRBJ2-4|.|TRBV11-2|.
TGTGCCAGCAGCTCAGGATGGGGAAACATTCAGTACTTC
CASSSGWGNIQYF
>TRBJ2-7|.|TRBV6-6|.
TGTGCCAGCATCCACACCGGAGACTACGAGCAGTACTTC
CASIHTGDYEQYF
>TRBJ2-3|.|TRBV7-6|TRBD2
TGTGCCAGCAGCTTAGGTGCGGGGGTCTTAGGAACAGATACGCAGTATTTT
CASSLGAGVLGTDTQYF
>TRBJ2-7|.|TRBV6-5|.
TGTGCCAGCAGTTACATAGTTTACGAGCAGTACTTC
CASSYIVYEQYF
>TRBJ2-3|.|TRBV6-5|.
TGTGCCAGCAGTTCGTCGGGTACGCAGTATTTT
CASSSSGTQYF
>TRBJ1-1|.|TRBV30|.
TGTGCCTGGAGTGTAACGTTACGGGACTTTGGCACTGAAGCTTTCTTT
CAWSVTLRDFGTEAFF
>TRBJ1-2|.|TRBV29-1|TRBD1
TGCAGCGTTGAAGATCTCCAGGGGGCAGACACCCCTACGTTAGTTGGCTATGGCTACACCTTC
CSVEDLQGADTPTLVGYGYTF
>TRBJ1-5|once|TRBV7-2|.
TGTGCCAGCAGCATCTGGGCCGGAGAGGGTCAGCCCCAGCATTTT
CASSIWAGEGQPQHF
>TRBJ2-5|.|TRBV19|TRBD1
TGTGCCAGTAGTATAGGACAGGGTGGGACCCAGTACTTC
CASSIGQGGTQYF
>TRBJ2-7|.|TRBV7-8|.
TGTGCCAGCAGCCCCGGCGAGGGTGGGGCGAGCTCCTACGAGCAGTACTTC
CASSPGEGGASSYEQYF
>TRBJ1-2|.|TRBV19|.
TGTGCCAGTATCCCAGACGTCGGGGTTTACTATGGCTACACCTTC
CASIPDVGVYYGYTF
>TRBJ2-7|.|TRBV7-9|.
TGTGCCAGCCGCGGATCCTTCACCTACGAGCAGTACTTC
CASRGSFTYEQYF
>TRBJ2-3|.|TRBV4-3|.
TGCGCCAGCAGCCAAGAAGGGGGAGGGCTAGCGTTAGATACGCAGTATTTT
CASSQEGGGLALDTQYF
>TRBJ2-5|.|TRBV9|TRBD1
TGTGCCAGCAGCGTAGTAGGGGGCGTAGGGGAGACCCAGTACTTC
CASSVVGGVGETQYF
>TRBJ2-3|.|TRBV7-9|.
TGTGCCAGCAGCTCCACTAGTTTAGCCACAGATACGCAGTATTTT
CASSSTSLATDTQYF
>TRBJ2-3|.|TRBV5-4|.
TGTGCCAGCACGCTGGCCGGGAGTGCAGATACGCAGTATTTT
CASTLAGSADTQYF
>TRBJ2-2|.|TRBV5-4|.
TGTGCCAGCAGAGACTCAGGGGCGGGTACGGCGTCCGGGGAGCTGTTTTTT
CASRDSGAGTASGELFF
>TRBJ2-7|.|TRBV13|.
TGTGCCAGCAGCCTTGACGGGTTCTACGAGCAGTACTTC
CASSLDGFYEQYF
>TRBJ2-5|few|TRBV23-1|.
TGCGCCAGCAGTCAAACTGGCACCCAAGGGACCCAGTACTTC
CASSQTGTQGTQYF
>TRBJ2-2|.|TRBV9|.
TGTGCCAGCAGCGTAGCAGCGTCGAACACCGGGGAGCTGTTTTTT
CASSVAASNTGELFF
>TRBJ2-1|once|TRBV27|TRBD2
TGTGCCAGCAGTTTAACCGTAGCGGGAGTAGCGGGTGAGCAGTTCTTC
CASSLTVAGVAGEQFF
>TRBJ2-7|.|TRBV7-9|.
TGTGCCAGCAGCGCGACATCCTCCTACGAGCAGTACTTC
CASSATSSYEQYF
>TRBJ2-7|.|TRBV4-3|.
TGCGCCAGCAGCCTAGACTTGTACTCCTACGAGCAGTACTTC
CASSLDLYSYEQYF
>TRBJ2-7|.|TRBV6-5|.
TGTGCCAGCAGCCCGACCCCCCCATACGAGCAGTACTTC
CASSPTPPYEQYF
>TRBJ2-3|.|TRBV11-2|.
TGTGCCAGCAGCTTAGCGGTGGGAGTCACAGATACGCAGTATTTT
CASSLAVGVTDTQYF
>TRBJ2-5|.|TRBV11-1|TRBD2
TGTGCCAGTAAGGGACTAGCGGAAACCCAAGAGACCCAGTACTTC
CASKGLAETQETQYF
>TRBJ1-1|.|TRBV27|.
TGTGCCAGCAGTTTATCACCGGGGATTGAAGCTTTCTTT
CASSLSPGIEAFF
>TRBJ1-3|once|TRBV9|.
TGTGCCAGCAGCGCCGACACACTCTCTGGAAACACCATATATTTT
CASSADTLSGNTIYF
>TRBJ1-1|.|TRBV28|TRBD1
TGTGCCAGCAAGCCCCGGGGACAGGGGGTGGAGAACACTGAAGCTTTCTTT
CASKPRGQGVENTEAFF
>TRBJ2-7|.|TRBV28|.
TGTGCCAGCAGTTCAACGGGGGAAGACTACGAGCAGTACTTC
CASSSTGEDYEQYF
>TRBJ2-7|.|TRBV19|TRBD1
TGTGCCAGTACCCCCGGGACAGGATACGAGCAGTACTTC
CASTPGTGYEQYF
>TRBJ2-5|.|TRBV7-9|.
TGTGCCAGCAGCTCCCCCGTCGGCCACCAAGAGACCCAGTACTTC
CASSSPVGHQETQYF
>TRBJ2-3|.|TRBV7-9|.
TGTGCCAGCAGCCCAGACGCCGCGGCAGATACGCAGTATTTT
CASSPDAAADTQYF